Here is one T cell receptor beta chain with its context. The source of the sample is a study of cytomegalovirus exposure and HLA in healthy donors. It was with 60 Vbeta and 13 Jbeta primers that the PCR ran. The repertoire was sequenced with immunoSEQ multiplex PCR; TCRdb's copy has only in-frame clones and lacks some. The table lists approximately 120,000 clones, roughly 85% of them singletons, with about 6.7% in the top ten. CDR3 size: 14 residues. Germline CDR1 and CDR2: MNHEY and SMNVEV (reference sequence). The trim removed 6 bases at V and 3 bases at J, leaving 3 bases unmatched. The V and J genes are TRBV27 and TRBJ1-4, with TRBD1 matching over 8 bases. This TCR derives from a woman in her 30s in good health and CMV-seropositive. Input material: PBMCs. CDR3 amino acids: CASRQGVANEKLFF. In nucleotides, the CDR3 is TGTGCCAGCAGACAGGGGGTAGCTAATGAAAAACTGTTTTTT.